A selection of T cell receptor beta chains follows, all from one sample in a study of blood T cell repertoires in COVID-19. Generated by immunoSEQ multiplex PCR, the TCRdb table keeps only in-frame clones and is missing some. The sample yields a few hundred thousand clones, 75% to 90% seen once. The sequenced material came from PBMCs or T cells enriched from blood (not recorded which). The receptor source for this set is a woman aged 50 to 65 who had recovered from COVID-19. CDR3s include the opening cysteine and the closing phenylalanine or tryptophan.

v_call | cdr3_aa
TRBV4-3 | CASSQQGTEAFF
TRBV20-1 | CSASRPGEQYF
TRBV15 | CATSRDGQGPYYGYTF
TRBV7-2 | CASSLARQGGGYTF
TRBV4-3 | CASSQASGGHGTQYF
TRBV5-6 | CASSLAGSREAFF
TRBV7-2 | CASSSEPYEQYF
TRBV13 | CASSHGSNYGYTF
TRBV19 | CASSIDRGVYGYTF
TRBV10-3 | CATTSSGGSQPQHF
TRBV15 | CATSSWDSTNEKLFF
TRBV9 | CASSALAGGPNEQFF
TRBV11-2 | CASNNSPGGGGETQYF
TRBV6-1 | CASSEVMGANTEAFF
TRBV4-2 | CASSSLGGDNSPLHF
TRBV19 | CASMHWTRDSSYNSPLHF
TRBV3-1/TRBV3-2 | CASSSTTSGRRNEQFF
TRBV11-2 | CASSLATGQETQYF
TRBV7-2 | CASSLGRGPGNTIYF
TRBV29-1 | CSGSGGRTNEQYF
TRBV4-2 | CASSQGRSRDRVGSGNTIYF
TRBV2 | CASSEGRGGWNEQFF
TRBV28 | CASSLISDRSSPFF
TRBV4-2 | CASLDSLNTEAFF
TRBV10-3 | CAISGGENRNYEQYF
TRBV20-1 | CSASGGLSLYEQYF
TRBV24-1 | CATSDGTSGGTFNEQFF
TRBV12-3/TRBV12-4 | CASSLRGEQYF
TRBV5-1 | CASSLSGGTYNEQFF
TRBV7-2 | CASSLGRPEGLYQPQHF
TRBV19 | CASSLGQGMNTEAFF
TRBV27 | CASSLSSGGAHMKDGEQFF
TRBV19 | CASSPTGAGNTIYF
TRBV6-5 | CASSYSFQVDTRGYTF
TRBV11-3 | CASSRRPGTSGNNEQFF
TRBV6-5 | CASIGLAGRETQYF
TRBV29-1 | CSVVGGTDTQYF
TRBV6-2/TRBV6-3 | CASSMTGGFDTQYF
TRBV18 | CASSPEARETQYF
TRBV7-3 | CASSLMGQGSPGGYTF
TRBV7-3 | CASSLLAGVSNTGELFF
TRBV15 | CATSRTGFYGYTF
TRBV4-3 | CASSQEGTGVNTGELFF
TRBV3-1/TRBV3-2 | CASRRVSNTEAFF
TRBV30 | CARRIGTGGAGELFF
TRBV29-1 | CSVVGGAGTEAFF